Included here is one TCR beta chain sequence, with context. Its antigen remains unidentified. Base qualities are not recorded, but no much larger clone differs from it by a single base. This sample stems from a study of T cell clonotyping in hematopoietic cell transplantation (dated by TCRdb to the early 2020s). Looking at the study overall: A total of 130 or so blood samples were gathered in the study from a few dozen consecutive transplant recipients along with their related donors. Recruitment of patients was conducted between 2015 and 2017, and follow-up was continued until late 2020 or death.

The immunoSEQ assay, a bias-controlled multiplex PCR using V- and J-specific primers, was used to amplify TCR beta CDR3 regions from genomic DNA. A second PCR step added a proprietary barcode and Illumina adapter sequences to the CDR3 amplicons. An Illumina MiSeq instrument was used to sequence the CDR3 libraries. Turning to the authors' computational methods: Export and quality control were done with immunoSEQ Analyzer 3.0, while downstream analyses used R Bioconductor and Immunarch. Only productive rearrangements in the normalized downsampled data set were used to calculate repertoire metrics. Clonotypes larger than 5 templates in the normalized cohort were defined as pathologically expanded. The Inverse Simpson Index served as the measure of repertoire diversity. To capture all clonotypes, CMV-specificity analyses were performed on the non-normalized data set. TCRdb took over this immuneACCESS table, retaining in-frame rearrangements with V and J assigned. Such tables are incomplete; in checked studies, under half of the missing clones stem from an unresolved V gene, and the remainder is unexplained. V and J calls and clone size are those listed in that table; D and trimming were worked out from the DNA. For this sample there are some 6,000 clones; about nine tenths appear just once. The ten largest clones represent about 45% of the sample.

Taken with the paper, the label for time point translates to: 100 days after allo-HCT. Blood from recipients was drawn about 28 days before transplant and again at days 30, 100 and 180 after transplant. Using Nuclei Lysis Solution, genomic DNA was extracted from unfractionated peripheral blood mononuclear cells that were either fresh or cryopreserved. The paper's findings and limits, for the study overall: Recipient repertoires showed only a small fraction of overlap with donor repertoires, and over 95% appeared de novo at the given depth. After transplant, TCR diversity in recipients dropped, and pathologically expanded clonotypes increased progressively from day 30 to day 180. Broader posttransplant TCR repertoire diversity was predicted by donor and pretransplant recipient Inverse Simpson Index values. The sample size was limited, and CD4 and CD8 repertoire contributions could not be separated because cells were not sorted.

In the germline V gene, CDR1 corresponds to SGHRS and CDR2 to YFSETQ. V lost 5 bases and J lost 0 bases; the stretch between them is 12 bases long. The CDR3 numbers 14 residues from cysteine through phenylalanine. Kept here is only the CDR3 DNA, which spans 42 bases and is read in frame from base 1. The clonotype comes from a female patient aged 50 to 65 who had an allogeneic stem cell transplant from a related donor, so the T cells may come from the graft donor. Some clones in this sample may be carry-over from other donors' samples. The source material was peripheral blood mononuclear cells, sampled 100 days after allogeneic stem cell transplant. Recombination linked TRBV5-1 to TRBJ2-7; a tentative D call is TRBD2 (5 bases match). The CDR3 is CASRSEDLSYEQYF. In nucleotides, the sequence is TGCGCCAGCAGGTCGGAGGACCTCTCCTACGAGCAGTACTTC.